Shown below are 11 T cell receptor beta chains from a single sample sequenced in a study of blood T cells in healthy people across ages. A second PCR of about 7 to 11 cycles used a sample-barcoded 5' primer and a J-beta primer mix. TCRdb reprocessed the 5' RACE reads with MiXCR, giving one entry per CDR3 protein. In the table there are approximately 1.5 million distinct CDR3 sequences, about 32% of which are singletons. The material sequenced was blood. These receptors came from a woman aged 25 to 39 in good health.

Only a few counts were recorded for this clonotype. Germline is not matched at one junction end, which may reflect a read error. This sequence joins TRBV4-1 and TRBJ2-7; maybe TRBD2 (5 bases). Germline values: CDR1 MGHRA, CDR2 YSYEKL. The CDR3 sequence is 16 residues long. DNA of the CDR3: TGCGCCAGCAGCCCCGACTCCTCTAAGAGGGCCTACGGGCAGTACTTC. Translated, it gives CASSPDSSKRAYGQYF.

This rearrangement joins TRBV7-7 to TRBJ2-7; TRBD2 matches 13 bases. CDR3 length: 18 residues. V was pared by 5 bases and J by 1 base, with 11 bases of the junction left unmatched. CDR1 and CDR2 from the germline V gene are SSHAT and FNYEAQ (reference sequence). The CDR3: CASSEGLAGALGSYEQYF. The CDR3 DNA reads as TGTGCCAGCAGCGAAGGACTAGCGGGAGCCCTGGGGTCCTACGAGCAGTACTTC. The full variable domain, in which reference TRBV7-7 and TRBJ2-7 provide the parts outside the CDR3, is GAGVSQSPRYKVTKRGQDVTLRCDPISSHATLYWYQQALGQGPEFLTYFNYEAQPDKSGLPSDRFSAERPEGSISTLTIQRTEQRDSAMYRCASSEGLAGALGSYEQYFGPGTRLTVT.

V usage is TRBV3-1 and J usage is TRBJ1-2; D possibly corresponds to TRBD1 (5 bases). The V and J ends lost 0 bases and 0 bases respectively, with 8 bases between them. The CDR3 covers 15 residues. Per the germline V gene, CDR1 is LGHDT and CDR2 is YNNKEL (reference sequence). CDR3 DNA: TGTGCCAGCAGCCAAGAGAGGACAACTAACTATGGCTACACCTTC. Protein sequence: CASSQERTTNYGYTF.

V usage is TRBV6-1 and J usage is TRBJ2-5; 7 nucleotides agree with TRBD2. The CDR3 is 14 residues long. V dropped 0 bases and J dropped 5; count of bases not matched to a gene: 3. The germline gives CDR1 MNHNS, CDR2 SASEGT. The CDR3 DNA sequence: TGTGCCAGCAGTGAAGCCTTCGGGGGGGAGACCCAGTACTTC. The encoded protein is CASSEAFGGETQYF.

The table lists this clonotype with a few counts. The CDR3 here is CASSPDRLGSNYGYTF. CDR3 in DNA: TGTGCCAGCAGTCCTGACAGGCTGGGGTCCAACTATGGCTACACCTTC. V usage is TRBV2 and J usage is TRBJ1-2, with a weak D call TRBD1 (6 bases). The germline CDR1 and CDR2 sequences are SNHLY and FYNNEI. CDR3 length: 16 residues. Trimming pared 5 bases from V and 2 bases from J, leaving 18 bases between.

This clonotype was recorded only once. This clone may be a read error of a much larger clone one base away. The gene calls are TRBV12-3 or TRBV12-4 and TRBJ2-7; 9 bases are a match to TRBD1. The V segment lost 2 bases and the J segment 5 bases; nucleotides outside the gene matches: 7. This CDR3 is built from 15 residues. The CDR3 DNA reads TGTGCCAGCAGTTTACCGGGACAGGGTGTTAACGAGCAGTACGTC. Translation: CASSLPGQGVNEQYV.

Ten or more counts support this clonotype. The chain combines TRBV7-9 with TRBJ2-1, with 12 bases that match TRBD2. V dropped 5 bases and J dropped 3; count of bases not matched to a gene: 5. Germline V gene sequence: CDR1 SEHNR, CDR2 FQNEAQ (reference sequence). CDR3 length: 16 amino acids. CDR3 nucleotide sequence: TGTGCCAGCAGCCCCCGGACTAGCGGGGACTACAATGAGCAGTTCTTC. Translating it yields CASSPRTSGDYNEQFF.

This clonotype turned up a few times. V gene TRBV10-3 combines with J gene TRBJ1-5; D unresolved. The V end lost 2 bases, the J end lost 1 base, and 6 bases lay between the germline ends. The CDR3 totals 14 residues. The V gene's germline CDR1 is ENHRY and CDR2 SYGVKD. The DNA of the CDR3 is TGTGCCATCAGTGAGGCACGGAGCAATCAGCCCCAGCATTTT. Translation gives CAISEARSNQPQHF.

The genes are TRBV20-1 and TRBJ2-5; possible D gene TRBD2, 6 bases. The J call is doubtful: the DNA matches TRBJ2-7 better. This CDR3 region has 16 residues. From germline, CDR1 is DFQATT and CDR2 SNEGSKA (reference sequence). DNA for the CDR3: TGCAGTGCTAGCGACCCCGGAGGGCCGGATGCACACGAGCAGTACTTC. It codes for CSASDPGGPDAHEQYF.

This clonotype was seen only a few times. One end of the junction does not line up with germline, which may come from a read error. The V call is TRBV6-1, the J call TRBJ1-2, with unresolved D. Germline-derived CDR1 and CDR2 are MNHNS and SASEGT. The CDR3 contains 11 residues. CDR3 in amino acids: CAGSVNYGYTF. The CDR3 DNA follows: TGTGCCGGCAGTGTGAACTATGGCTACACCTTC.

The CDR3 DNA is TGCAGTGCTAGTCCCACTAGCGGTGTTTTCTACGAGCAGTACTTC. Its protein is CSASPTSGVFYEQYF. J is TRBJ2-7 and V is TRBV20-1, with TRBD2 matching over 8 bases. Germline V gene sequence: CDR1 DFQATT, CDR2 SNEGSKA (reference sequence). V lost 3 bases, J lost 3 bases, and 10 bases stayed unmatched. The CDR3 consists of 15 residues.